This T cell receptor beta chain was recovered during a study of T cell repertoires in cytomegalovirus infection. Across the whole study: Indications came from public TCR beta signatures; they pointed to CMV infection and to a matching HLA type.

This clonotype has just a few counts. Its antigen is not identified. Regarding the study as a whole: In two of eight donors, the top clonotype was HLA-C-restricted CMV-specific.

TCRdb re-derived calls from the reads in MiXCR, one entry per CDR3 protein. The data show some 120,000 distinct CDR3 sequences, around 32% seen once. Looked up from germline, CDR1 is LGHNT and CDR2 is FRNRAP. The V gene lost 6 bases and the J gene lost 3 bases, with 11 bases spanning the gap. This CDR3 has 13 amino acids. Here the sequenced sample was CD8+ T cells from cultured PBMCs, taken from culture after CMV antigen stimulation. The source of this sequence is a human donor in good health (CMV status not recorded). Some clones in this sample may be carry-over from other donors' samples. The chain recombines TRBV12-5 with TRBJ2-5; D not certain. The CDR3 region has the DNA TGTGCTAGTGGCCCGGACGGAGAAGAGACCCAGTACTTC. It specifies CASGPDGEETQYF.